Included here is one TCR beta chain sequence, with context. The count of this clonotype is one. What antigen it recognizes has not been identified. No qualities accompany the bases; no much larger clone lies one base away. The sample originates from a study of post-analysis software for immune sequencing data (dated by TCRdb to 2013 to 2016). About the study as a whole: Recorded disease courses included relapsing-remitting, secondary progressive and progressive-relapsing multiple sclerosis, with some patients lacking subtype annotation. A subset of samples was prepared in parallel using single-end sample barcoding, then pooled and co-amplified after Illumina adapter ligation. The patient repertoires were compared against around eleven previously published healthy control repertoires obtained from donors aged about 6 to 25 years.

Study-level results and caveats: Compared with controls, multiple sclerosis patients had significantly lower normalized Chao1 diversity, a finding suggesting substantial peripheral T-cell clonal expansion. Several TRBV segments, including TRBV5-6, TRBV5-1 and TRBV20-1, were significantly more frequent in patients than controls. The control group was slightly older than the multiple sclerosis patient group. Strong co-clustering of samples prepared in the same batch was shown by direct clustering with F measure, prompting a batch-effect correction.

The library was generated by PCR. For sequencing, an Illumina HiSeq 2500 was employed. To reduce PCR and sequencing biases, unique molecular identifiers were built into the TCR beta cDNA libraries. Per 1 to 10 million input T cells, some 500,000 cDNA molecules were obtained, such that each molecule approximated one T cell. Patient libraries were prepared and sequenced with the same protocol used for the earlier healthy control dataset. Within a given batch, samples were prepared together, multiplexed and sequenced on the same HiSeq lane. Regarding the original processing steps: Raw barcoded reads were processed with MIGEC, discarding single-read molecular identifier groups before consensus assembly and CDR3 extraction. Clonotype tables were post-analysed with VDJtools, normalizing diversity by down-sampling all datasets to the smallest sample size. In repertoire overlap clustering, CDR3 amino acid sequences, but not nucleotide sequences, were matched to correct batch-related cross-sample contamination. TCRdb trimmed public reads at Q25 via fastp, called clones via MiXCR and kept in-frame beta chains. Rows matching on CDR3 protein sequence are summarized as one entry with the most common DNA and genes. These V and J calls derive from TCRdb rather than the authors' analysis. The sample table shows under 650,000 distinct CDR3 sequences, and 44% are seen once. Of the sample, 1.7% falls within the top ten clones.

To demonstrate the VDJtools post-analysis software, TCR beta repertoires were profiled from the peripheral blood of more than 10 young patients with multiple sclerosis. The multiple sclerosis patients were children and adolescents between about 6 and 15 years of age. Counted from cysteine to phenylalanine, this CDR3 has 13 amino acids. This entry keeps only the CDR3 DNA: 39 bases, framed from base 1. A distance of 6 bases separates the germline ends of V and J, which lose 3 bases and 1 base respectively. CDR1 is given as KGHSH and CDR2 as LQKENI, both from the germline V gene. In this chain, TRBV18 is recombined with TRBJ1-1; the D gene is not confidently resolved. Sequenced input: blood. The receptor comes from a girl aged 5 to 17 with multiple sclerosis. The CDR3 region: CASSPVKNTEAFF. The sequenced DNA is TGTGCCAGCTCACCGGTAAAGAACACTGAAGCTTTCTTT.